This TCR beta chain originates from a study of blood T cell repertoires in COVID-19. Study-level background: Spain, Italy and the United States supplied samples that represented acute and convalescent COVID-19.

The V gene's germline CDR1 is KGHDR and CDR2 SFDVKD. The CDR3 runs to 15 residues. V was clipped by 1 base and J by 1 base, with 9 bases between them. Authors' analysis steps: Nucleated cell counts were estimated from reference gene primer amplification. Profiled with immunoSEQ multiplex PCR; TCRdb holds only in-frame clones, not every one. From that table come the V and J calls and clone size; the DNA was used to work out D and trimming. The sample holds hundreds of thousands of clones, 70% to 90% seen once. The material sequenced was peripheral blood. V gene TRBV24-1 combines with J gene TRBJ2-5, with D maybe TRBD2 (6 bases). The clonotype originates from a woman in her twenties or thirties with COVID-19, enrolled during active disease. The CDR3 reads CATSDLGTPQETQYF. Here the CDR3 DNA reads TGTGCCACCAGTGATTTAGGGACTCCCCAAGAGACCCAGTACTTC.